Shown below are 13 T cell receptor beta chains from a single sample sequenced in a study of molecular identifiers for immune sequencing clone quantification. In TCRdb, the PCR reads were re-called with MiXCR into one record per CDR3 protein. The repertoire holds about 89,000 distinct CDR3 sequences, around 20% seen once, with 0.7% to 0.95% in the top ten. The specimen was naive CD8+ T cells from blood, with Jurkat cell RNA spiked in. Indicated subset: FACS-sorted CD8+CD4-CCR7+CD45RA+ naive T cells. The receptors derive from a human donor in good health. Some libraries in this study had Jurkat cell RNA spiked in.

At least ten counts were recorded for this clonotype. The chain's CDR3 is CASSPDPFSYNEQFF. For the CDR3, the DNA is TGTGCCAGCAGTCCCGACCCTTTCTCCTACAATGAGCAGTTCTTC. This chain links TRBV6-2 or TRBV6-3 with TRBJ2-1; D is unresolved. The length of the CDR3 is 15 residues. From germline, CDR1 is MNHEY and CDR2 SVGEGT. Trimming took off 5 bases at V and 0 bases at J, with 11 bases between the two ends.

Note on this clonotype: One end of the junction is discordant with germline, which a read error may explain. The chain carries TRBV4-2 and TRBJ2-3; 11 bases line up with TRBD2. From germline, CDR1 is LGHNA and CDR2 YNFKEQ. The CDR3 is made up of 15 amino acids. The DNA of the CDR3 is TGTGCCAGCAGCCCGACTAGCGGGATGTCAGATACGCGGTATTTT. Its protein is CASSPTSGMSDTRYF.

This clonotype was detected many times. The chain has TRBV7-9 and TRBJ2-7; D perhaps matches TRBD2 (6 bases). V gave up 2 bases and J gave up 4 bases, with 21 bases separating them. The germline V gene has CDR1 SEHNR and CDR2 FQNEAQ (reference sequence). The CDR3 sequence is 17 residues long. The CDR3 DNA follows: TGTGCCAGCAGCTTACGTGGTTCGGAGGACTACGTGTACGAGCAGTACTTC. Translated: CASSLRGSEDYVYEQYF.

The genes are TRBV7-9 and TRBJ1-1; tentative D call: TRBD1 (6 bases). CDR3 length equals 19 residues. V lost 4 bases and J 4 bases, leaving 28 bases between the germline ends. Germline values: CDR1 SEHNR, CDR2 FQNEAQ (reference sequence). The CDR3, as DNA: TGTGCCAGCAGCTCCGGTCTGGTGACAGGACTTACGGGGGGCACTGAAGCTTTCTTT. Translation: CASSSGLVTGLTGGTEAFF.

As to this clonotype: This may arise from a read error, as a much more abundant clone is one base away. This chain connects TRBV29-1 to TRBJ2-1; 7 positions agree with TRBD1. Germline assignment: CDR1 SQVTM and CDR2 ANQGSEA. The CDR3 covers 16 residues. Germline trimming cut 3 bases from V and 4 bases from J; bases unmatched to any gene: 12. The CDR3 region has the DNA TGCAGCGTTGAGGGCTTAGCAGGGGGTCAATACAATGAGCAGTTCTTC. This gives the protein CSVEGLAGGQYNEQFF.

This clonotype was detected ten times or more. This chain connects TRBV6-2 or TRBV6-3 to TRBJ2-7, with 11 positions matching TRBD2. J gave up 3 bases and V 7 bases, and 2 bases lay outside the gene matches. The CDR3 is 13 residues long. Germline V lookup: CDR1 MNHEY, CDR2 SVGEGT. Written as DNA, the CDR3 is TGTGCCAGCACCGGGACTAGCGGCTACGAGCAGTACTTC. Its protein is CASTGTSGYEQYF.

This clonotype occurred many times. The chain employs TRBV5-1 and TRBJ2-1, with D uncertain. V was pared by 1 base and J by 2 bases, with 7 bases between. Germline CDR1 SGHRS, CDR2 YFSETQ. This CDR3 is 14 amino acids long. As DNA, the CDR3 is TGCGCCAGCAGCTTGTCCTGGCCCTACAATGAGCAGTTCTTC. It codes for CASSLSWPYNEQFF.

This clonotype has at least ten counts. This chain joins TRBV9 and TRBJ2-3; no firm D call. The V end lost 4 bases, the J end lost 0 bases, and 15 bases lay between the germline ends. The germline V gene encodes CDR1 SGDLS and CDR2 YYNGEE. This CDR3 is 16 amino acids long. The CDR3 sequence: CASSFHRTHSTDTQYF. The CDR3 coding sequence is TGTGCCAGCAGCTTCCACCGGACCCACAGCACAGATACGCAGTATTTT.

In its sample, this clonotype was seen many times. The rearrangement joins TRBV29-1 to TRBJ2-2; D ambiguous. Trimming took off 0 bases at V and 1 base at J, with 9 bases between the two ends. Germline V gene sequence: CDR1 SQVTM, CDR2 ANQGSEA. The CDR3 has 15 amino acids. The CDR3 DNA is TGCAGCGTTGAAGAAACCGGGTTGAACACCGGGGAGCTGTTTTTT. It yields the protein CSVEETGLNTGELFF.

As for this clonotype: A junction boundary mismatches the germline segment, possibly from a read error. J is TRBJ1-1 and V is TRBV9; 9 nucleotides match TRBD1. CDR1 and CDR2 (germline): SGDLS, YYNGEE. This CDR3 spans 15 amino acids. The CDR3 DNA follows: TGTGCCAGCACGACAGGGGGTGGAGTGAACACTGAAGCTCTCTTT. Protein sequence: CASTTGGGVNTEALF.

There are many counts of this clonotype. The rearrangement links TRBV6-2 or TRBV6-3 to TRBJ2-3; D may be TRBD1 or TRBD2 (5 bases each). The CDR3 is 17 amino acids. With 2 bases removed from V and 2 bases from J, the gap between germline ends came to 17 bases. From germline, CDR1 is MNHEY and CDR2 SVGEGT. CDR3 DNA sequence: TGTGCCAGCAGTTACCTAATGGGACCGCGACACACAGATACGCAGTATTTT. Protein: CASSYLMGPRHTDTQYF.

The chain carries TRBV7-9 and TRBJ2-7; D ambiguous. The germline gives CDR1 SEHNR, CDR2 FQNEAQ (reference sequence). The CDR3 length is 15 residues. Between the trimmed V and J ends, which lost 8 bases and 2 bases, there was a span of 19 bases. CDR3: CASLTDLSDPYEQYF. The CDR3, as DNA: TGTGCCAGCCTCACTGACTTAAGTGACCCCTACGAGCAGTACTTC.

This clonotype came up many times. The rearrangement uses TRBV29-1 and TRBJ2-7; D perhaps matches TRBD1 (6 bases). Germline V lookup: CDR1 SQVTM, CDR2 ANQGSEA. Trimming took off 6 bases at V and 0 bases at J, with 15 bases between the two ends. The CDR3 runs to 14 residues. In DNA form, the CDR3 reads TGCAGCGTGGACAACGACAGGAACTCCTACGAGCAGTACTTC. This sequence encodes CSVDNDRNSYEQYF.